Detailed here is one T cell receptor (beta chain). This entry belongs to a study of blood T cell repertoires in COVID-19. The length of the CDR3 is 15 residues. V dropped 4 bases and J dropped 2; count of bases not matched to a gene: 5. The germline CDR1 and CDR2 sequences are KGHSH and LQKENI. Using immunoSEQ multiplex PCR, the repertoire was profiled, and TCRdb retains in-frame clones only, with some absent. The sample lists some 390,000 clones, around 89% occurring once. The J gene is TRBJ2-7, the V gene TRBV18, with TRBD2 matching over 10 bases. The sequenced sample was PBMCs or T cells enriched from blood (not recorded which). The TCR sequence derives from a man under 40 who had recovered from COVID-19. This chain's CDR3 is CASSRLAGGTYEQYF. The DNA for the CDR3 is TGTGCCAGCTCACGATTAGCGGGAGGAACCTACGAGCAGTACTTC. The whole variable domain, remainder taken from reference TRBV18 and TRBJ2-7, is NAGVMQNPRHLVRRRGQEARLRCSPMKGHSHVYWYRQLPEEGLKFMVYLQKENIIDESGMPKERFSAEFPKEGPSILRIQQVVRGDSAAYFCASSRLAGGTYEQYFGPGTRLTVT.